The present T cell receptor (beta chain) was sequenced within a study of vaccination and CD4 T cells after COVID-19. Study details: The control cultures got either a CEFX pool, an HIV-1 Nef pool, or no peptide at all. Study observations and caveats: There was no significant change from 21 to 38 median reactive clonotypes.

Treatment specified: roughly nine-day PBMC culture with coronavirus spike peptide pools or control peptides (ViraFEST assay). TCR sequencing followed the expansion of antigen-specific T cells with peptide pools in ViraFEST. Each well received two million PBMCs, cultured with about 9.4 IU/ml IL-2 and 8 to 10 ug/ml peptide pools. A word on this clonotype: Its specificity is unknown.

Cultured CD4+ T-cell DNA underwent Oncomine TCR Beta short-read sequencing. TCRdb ran MiXCR on the PCR reads and lists one entry per CDR3 protein. In the table there are more than 15,000 distinct CDR3 sequences, approximately 58% of which are singletons. The sample in question was CD4+ T cells from blood, cultured in vitro, obtained after SARS-CoV-2 vaccination. This receptor was identified in a human donor who had recovered from COVID-19.

The CDR3 is CASSIQPGLAGQETQYF. The DNA for the CDR3 is TGTGCCAGCAGCATCCAACCGGGACTAGCGGGGCAAGAGACCCAGTACTTC. V gene TRBV7-2 combines with J gene TRBJ2-5, with 13 bases fitting TRBD2. With 5 bases clipped from V and 2 bases from J, the junction kept 8 bases outside the gene matches. The CDR3 runs to 17 residues. Per germline, CDR1 SGHTA and CDR2 FQGNSA.